This TCR beta chain was sequenced in a study of CD8 T cells in ankylosing spondylitis. Study findings and constraints: For ankylosing spondylitis blood, a TCR beta motif of eight or nine highly homologous variants appeared characteristic. Clones linked to disease, bearing a CD8+ phenotype, were relatively rare in peripheral blood.

TCRdb independently ran MiXCR on the 5' RACE reads; one entry per CDR3 protein. The table lists 200,000 to 300,000 distinct CDR3 sequences, around 7.8% of them singletons. The sample holds many counts of this clonotype. Its antigen is currently unknown. V was pared by 1 base and J by 0 bases, with 4 bases between. This CDR3 region has 14 residues. From germline, CDR1 is SGHTA and CDR2 FQGNSA. The V and J genes are TRBV7-2 and TRBJ1-5; D uncertain. Sequencing was carried out using blood, either unsorted or a sorted T cell fraction (not recorded which). The sequence was collected from a male donor with ankylosing spondylitis or in good health (not recorded which). CDR3: CASSLGYSNQPQHF. The CDR3 DNA is TGTGCCAGCAGCTTAGGTTATAGCAATCAGCCCCAGCATTTT.